This passage covers 20 T cell receptor beta chains from one sample sequenced in a study of technical replicates of blood from a handful of donors. Profiled with immunoSEQ multiplex PCR; TCRdb holds only in-frame clones, not every one. The table includes about 62,000 clones, around 87% detected once. Sample: PBMCs. Receptors originate from a human donor in good health. Some clones in this sample may be carry-over from other donors' samples.

The rearrangement uses TRBV30 and TRBJ2-1, with 9 positions matching TRBD1. The CDR3 loop spans 16 amino acids. V shed 0 bases and J 6 bases; nucleotides not matched to a gene: 9. Germline CDR1 and CDR2: GTSNPN and SVGIG (reference sequence). CDR3 nucleotide sequence: TGTGCCTGGAGTGTACTTGGGACAGGGCTCGTCAATGAGCAGTTCTTC. This sequence encodes CAWSVLGTGLVNEQFF.

The chain employs TRBV27 and TRBJ2-7; TRBD1 matches at 8 bases. CDR3 length equals 14 residues. V shed 6 bases, J shed 2 bases, and the junction held 6 bases outside the gene matches. From germline, CDR1 is MNHEY and CDR2 SMNVEV (reference sequence). CDR3 sequence: CASRQRTGTYEQYF. CDR3 bases: TGTGCCAGCAGGCAGCGGACAGGGACCTACGAGCAGTACTTC.

The chain is built from TRBV9 and TRBJ1-2; no reliable D call. The V and J ends lost 0 bases and 5 bases respectively, with 11 bases between them. The germline V gene has CDR1 SGDLS and CDR2 YYNGEE. The CDR3 loop spans 14 amino acids. CDR3: CASSVGLQSYGYTF. CDR3 DNA sequence: TGTGCCAGCAGCGTAGGTCTACAGTCGTATGGCTACACCTTC.

The V and J genes are TRBV19 and TRBJ1-1; D possibly corresponds to TRBD1 (5 bases). Per the germline V gene, CDR1 is LNHDA and CDR2 is SQIVND (reference sequence). V lost 5 bases, J lost 5 bases, and 12 bases lay in between. CDR3 length: 13 amino acids. The CDR3: CASSVAGRTEAFF. The CDR3 coding sequence is TGTGCCAGTAGTGTAGCAGGGCGTACTGAAGCTTTCTTT.

V usage is TRBV27 and J usage is TRBJ2-1; 7 bases are a match to TRBD1. CDR3 length equals 13 residues. V gave up 5 bases and J gave up 5 bases; unmatched junction bases: 3. The germline CDR1 and CDR2 sequences are MNHEY and SMNVEV (reference sequence). The CDR3 protein is CASSLTGDNEQFF. CDR3 in DNA: TGTGCCAGCAGTCTTACAGGGGACAATGAGCAGTTCTTC.

The chain couples TRBV14 to TRBJ2-4; 7 bases map to TRBD1. Trimming removed 1 base from V and 6 bases from J; junction bases left unmatched: 9. Germline CDR1 SGHDN, CDR2 FVKESK. The CDR3 runs 16 residues. The CDR3 protein is CASSQARGLRRNIQYF. Written as DNA, the CDR3 is TGTGCCAGCAGCCAAGCCAGGGGGTTGAGGAGAAACATTCAGTACTTC.

The gene calls are TRBV5-1 and TRBJ1-2; 7 bases align to TRBD1. The CDR3 runs to 15 residues. The trim removed 0 bases at V and 8 bases at J, leaving 10 bases unmatched. Germline V gene data show CDR1 as SGHRS and CDR2 as YFSETQ. The CDR3 region has the DNA TGCGCCAGCAGCTTGGGGCAGGGGGACCCCCGAGGCTACACCTTC. This translates into CASSLGQGDPRGYTF.

The chain combines TRBV7-2 with TRBJ1-1; D is unresolved. The CDR3 runs 13 residues. The V gene lost 0 bases and the J gene lost 5 bases, with 7 bases spanning the gap. Germline V gene sequence: CDR1 SGHTA, CDR2 FQGNSA. In nucleotides, the CDR3 is TGTGCCAGCAGCTTAGCGCGAGAGACTGAAGCTTTCTTT. Its translation is CASSLARETEAFF.

This chain joins TRBV2 and TRBJ2-3; no definite D call. Germline lookup yields CDR1 SNHLY and CDR2 FYNNEI. Trimming stripped 5 bases from V and 14 bases from J, with 11 bases between. There are 10 residues in the CDR3. The CDR3 DNA is TGTGCCAGCAGTCTCGAGCACGGGTATTTT. Protein sequence: CASSLEHGYF.

This clone was seen a single time. This chain connects TRBV12-1 to TRBJ1-1. TRBV12-1 is reported as a pseudogene. The CDR3 covers 15 residues. The CDR3: CASSFARVNDTEAFF. CDR3 coding DNA: TGTGCCAGCAGCTTTGCGCGGGTCAATGATACTGAAGCTTTCTTT.

The chain couples TRBV4-1 to TRBJ2-3; 7 bases are a match to TRBD1. The CDR3 consists of 14 residues. Germline CDR1 and CDR2: MGHRA and YSYEKL. The V gene end was trimmed by 6 bases and the J gene end by 3 bases; junction bases not matched to a gene: 6. CDR3 region: CASRHEQGTDTQYF. DNA for the CDR3: TGCGCCAGCAGGCACGAACAGGGGACAGATACGCAGTATTTT.

The chain recombines TRBV7-3 with TRBJ1-1; D ambiguous. There are 14 residues in the CDR3. V was pared by 4 bases and J by 4 bases, with 13 bases between. Germline V lookup: CDR1 SGHTA, CDR2 FQGTGA. The CDR3 loop reads CASSSSGRGTEAFF. DNA of the CDR3: TGTGCCAGCAGCTCGTCCGGCCGAGGCACTGAAGCTTTCTTT.

The chain is built from TRBV12-5 and TRBJ1-1; D unclear. V was trimmed by 3 bases and J by 8 bases, leaving 7 bases between them. The CDR3 loop spans 11 amino acids. In germline, CDR1 is LGHNT, CDR2 FRNRAP. The CDR3 spells CASGFVREAFF. In DNA, the CDR3 is TGTGCTAGTGGTTTTGTTAGAGAAGCTTTCTTT.

V usage is TRBV7-2 and J usage is TRBJ2-1; TRBD2 agrees at 8 bases. The V and J ends lost 5 bases and 10 bases, in that order; junction bases with no gene match: 10. Looked up from germline, CDR1 is SGHTA and CDR2 is FQGNSA. This CDR3 contains 14 residues. The CDR3 reads CASSPRGGLWEQFF. The CDR3 region has the DNA TGTGCCAGCAGCCCACGGGGGGGACTTTGGGAGCAGTTCTTC.

The chain carries TRBV29-1 and TRBJ2-1; 7 bases map to TRBD1. The CDR3 loop spans 15 amino acids. V was pared by 4 bases and J by 7 bases, with 13 bases of the junction left unmatched. CDR1 and CDR2 from the germline V gene are SQVTM and ANQGSEA. CDR3 in DNA: TGCAGCGTTGTCGCAGGGGGTGTCGTGGGTAATGAGCAGTTCTTC. Its translation is CSVVAGGVVGNEQFF.

Here the CDR3 DNA reads TGTGCCAGCAGCTTGCAACAGCCCCCCTACGAGCAGTACTTC. This translates into CASSLQQPPYEQYF. This chain uses TRBV7-9 with TRBJ2-7; D unresolved. The CDR3 is 14 residues long. In germline, CDR1 is SEHNR, CDR2 FQNEAQ (reference sequence). Between the trimmed V and J ends, which lost 3 bases and 2 bases, there was a span of 11 bases. Using reference TRBV7-9 and TRBJ2-7 for the parts outside the CDR3, the full variable domain is DTGVSQNPRHKITKRGQNVTFRCDPISEHNRLYWYRQTLGQGPEFLTYFQNEAQLEKSRLLSDRFSAERPKGSFSTLEIQRTEQGDSAMYLCASSLQQPPYEQYFGPGTRLTVT.

The V gene is TRBV18, the J gene TRBJ1-2, with 9 bases identical to TRBD1. With V trimmed by 0 bases and J by 8 bases, 10 bases remained unmatched. The CDR3 totals 16 residues. The V gene's germline CDR1 is KGHSH and CDR2 LQKENI. CDR3 protein: CASSPPEGQGLGGYTF. The CDR3 nucleotides read TGTGCCAGCTCACCACCTGAGGGACAGGGACTTGGGGGCTACACCTTC.

The chain links TRBV4-3 to TRBJ2-7; 12 bases align to TRBD2. The CDR3 is 16 residues long. The germline gives CDR1 LGHNA, CDR2 YSLEER. Losses at the gene ends were 0 bases for V and 2 bases for J; bases not matched to a gene: 2. CDR3: CASSQDWTSGTYEQYF. DNA for the CDR3: TGCGCCAGCAGCCAAGATTGGACTAGCGGGACCTACGAGCAGTACTTC.

The chain combines TRBV5-1 with TRBJ2-7; a weak D match, TRBD2 (5 bases). The CDR3 sequence is 14 residues long. V was trimmed by 2 bases and J by 2 bases, leaving 11 bases between them. The germline V gene encodes CDR1 SGHRS and CDR2 YFSETQ. The CDR3 region is CASSFGGATYEQYF. The CDR3 DNA sequence: TGCGCCAGCAGCTTCGGAGGAGCGACCTACGAGCAGTACTTC.

The rearrangement joins TRBV7-2 to TRBJ2-7; weak D call: TRBD2 (5 bases). This CDR3 has 15 residues. V lost 1 base to trimming and J lost 3 bases, with 13 bases between them. Germline assignment: CDR1 SGHTA and CDR2 FQGNSA. Written as DNA, the CDR3 is TGTGCCAGCAGCTTAGATCGCGGAGACTACTACGAGCAGTACTTC. Translated, it gives CASSLDRGDYYEQYF.